Listed below are T cell receptor beta chains from one sample, sequenced in a study of T cell responses to AZD1222 COVID-19 vaccine. Generated by immunoSEQ multiplex PCR, the TCRdb table keeps only in-frame clones and is missing some. Of 90,000 to 100,000 clones in the sample, approximately 88% are singletons; the top ten hold 12%. The specimen comprised peripheral blood, sampled 28 days after the second AZD1222 dose. The receptors originated from an adult who received the AZD1222 COVID-19 vaccine. The CDR3 runs from the conserved cysteine through the conserved F or W. The D gene is left open where the match is weak. Size is stated for part of the rows, as once, few or many counts, or as a class when the clone is expanded.

j_gene,d_gene,abundance,v_gene,CDR3nt,CDR3aa
TRBJ2-7,-,-,TRBV30,TGTGCCTGGAGCGACACCTCGACGGCCTACGAGCAGTACTTC,CAWSDTSTAYEQYF
TRBJ2-2,-,-,TRBV5-4,TGTGCCAGCAGCCGACAGGCCCCGAACACCGGGGAGCTGTTTTTT,CASSRQAPNTGELFF
TRBJ2-7,TRBD1,-,TRBV2,TGTGCCAGCAGTGAATGGGCAGGGGGCTCCGAGCAGTACTTC,CASSEWAGGSEQYF
TRBJ2-1,-,-,TRBV5-1,TGCGCCAGCAGCTTTTGGACACAGTCCTACAATGAGCAGTTCTTC,CASSFWTQSYNEQFF
TRBJ2-2,-,-,TRBV4-3,TGCGCCAGCAGCCAAGAAGGGGCAGGGATGAACACCGGGGAGCTGTTTTTT,CASSQEGAGMNTGELFF
TRBJ1-1,-,-,TRBV2,TGTGCCAGCAGCGGGGGGGGCGTGAACACTGAAGCTTTCTTT,CASSGGGVNTEAFF
TRBJ2-1,-,-,TRBV28,TGTGCCAGCAGTTTTCGCCCTGGGCGGAGCCTCAACTCCTACAATGAGCAGTTCTTC,CASSFRPGRSLNSYNEQFF
TRBJ1-1,-,-,TRBV15,TGTGCCACCAGCAGAGAGGAGGGGCGGGACACTGAAGCTTTCTTT,CATSREEGRDTEAFF
TRBJ1-3,-,-,TRBV19,TGTGCCAGTAGCCGGGGATTGGCGAACACCATATATTTT,CASSRGLANTIYF
TRBJ2-3,TRBD1,-,TRBV11-2,TGTGCCAGCAGCGTAGACAGGGTGAGCACAGATACGCAGTATTTT,CASSVDRVSTDTQYF
TRBJ2-2,TRBD1,-,TRBV5-4,TGTGCCAGCAAACCGGGACAGGGGTCGTCCGGGGAGCTGTTTTTT,CASKPGQGSSGELFF
TRBJ1-2,TRBD1,-,TRBV5-8,TGTGCCAGCAGACGGGACAGGGGGGACTATGGCTACACCTTC,CASRRDRGDYGYTF
TRBJ1-2,-,-,TRBV9,TGTGCCAGCACCTCCCAAGAACGCCGCTATGGCTACACCTTC,CASTSQERRYGYTF
TRBJ1-2,TRBD1,-,TRBV11-2,TGTGCCAGCAGCTTATTAACAGGGGATGGCTACACCTTC,CASSLLTGDGYTF
TRBJ1-5,-,-,TRBV2,TGTGCCAGTCAGGGGCTGGGGCAGCCCCAGCATTTT,CASQGLGQPQHF
TRBJ1-3,-,-,TRBV18,TGTGCCAGCTCACCAAATCCAGGGGCTGGAAACACCATATATTTT,CASSPNPGAGNTIYF
TRBJ2-3,-,once,TRBV6-5,TGTGCCAGCAGTTACGGTCAGGTCACAGATACGCAGTATTTT,CASSYGQVTDTQYF
TRBJ2-2,-,-,TRBV7-9,TGTGCCTCAGCTCCGGGGGCCAACACCGGGGAGCTGTTTTTT,CASAPGANTGELFF
TRBJ2-1,TRBD2,-,TRBV7-9,TGTGCCAGCGGAACCGGGACTAGTAGGAATGAGCAGTTCTTC,CASGTGTSRNEQFF
TRBJ2-7,TRBD1,-,TRBV7-2,TGTGCCAGCAGCTTAGATCTTCGGGACAGTATCTACGAGCAGTACTTC,CASSLDLRDSIYEQYF